These 24 T cell receptor beta chains were sequenced from one sample in a study of memory CD4+ T cells and cytomegalovirus serostatus. The sort gate was single viable CD3+CD4+CD8-CD45RO+ cells for memory CD4+ T cells. The method was immunoSEQ multiplex PCR; TCRdb's version includes in-frame clones alone and lacks a portion of them. Of 50,000 to 55,000 clones in the sample, around 82% were seen once. Sample: memory CD4+ T cells from blood. All receptors come from an adult in good health and CMV-seronegative.

V usage is TRBV4-2 and J usage is TRBJ1-3; 8 nucleotides match TRBD1. CDR1 is LGHNA and CDR2 is YNFKEQ in the germline V gene. V was pared by 0 bases and J by 0 bases, with 16 bases of the junction left unmatched. The CDR3 is made up of 21 amino acids. For the CDR3, the DNA is TGTGCCAGCAGCCAAGAGGCGGTTGGCAGGGGGCGTATTAGCTCTGGAAACACCATATATTTT. Amino acid sequence: CASSQEAVGRGRISSGNTIYF.

This clone was recorded once. The V gene is TRBV10-3, the J gene TRBJ2-2; the match to TRBD1 covers 10 bases. Germline lookup yields CDR1 ENHRY and CDR2 SYGVKD. After removal of 0 bases from V and 4 bases from J, the junction contained 5 bases not matched to a gene. The CDR3 spans 17 residues. CDR3 DNA sequence: TGTGCCATCAGTGAGTCGGGGTGGACAGGGGGCACCGGGGAGCTGTTTTTT. Amino acid sequence: CAISESGWTGGTGELFF.

This clone was recorded only once. V and J are TRBV5-1 and TRBJ2-7; D is tentatively TRBD1 or TRBD2 (5 bases each). Germline-derived CDR1 and CDR2 are SGHRS and YFSETQ. This CDR3 comprises 13 residues. Trimming left V 4 bases short and J 3 bases short, with 11 bases between. The CDR3 region is CASSPDGGYEQYF. The CDR3 region has the DNA TGCGCCAGCAGCCCCGATGGGGGCTACGAGCAGTACTTC. Looking up the rest from reference TRBV5-1 and TRBJ2-7 gives the full variable domain: KAGVTQTPRYLIKTRGQQVTLSCSPISGHRSVSWYQQTPGQGLQFLFEYFSETQRNKGNFPGRFSGRQFSNSRSEMNVSTLELGDSALYLCASSPDGGYEQYFGPGTRLTVT.

This clone has a handful of counts. The chain links TRBV30 to TRBJ1-4; maybe TRBD1 (6 bases). This CDR3 spans 13 amino acids. Germline V gene data show CDR1 as GTSNPN and CDR2 as SVGIG (reference sequence). Between the trimmed V and J ends, which lost 8 bases and 2 bases, there was a span of 12 bases. CDR3 protein: CAGYRATNEKLFF. The CDR3, as DNA: TGTGCCGGATACAGGGCTACTAATGAAAAACTGTTTTTT.

This chain links TRBV15 with TRBJ1-2; perhaps TRBD1 as D (5 bases). Germline values: CDR1 LNHNV, CDR2 YYDKDF (reference sequence). This CDR3 contains 14 residues. V was clipped by 0 bases and J by 8 bases, with 13 bases between them. The CDR3 nucleotides read TGTGCCACCAGCAGAGACAGGGTGAGAGGAGGCTACACCTTC. Its protein product is CATSRDRVRGGYTF. Together with reference TRBV15 and TRBJ1-2, the CDR3 gives the full variable domain: DAMVIQNPRYQVTQFGKPVTLSCSQTLNHNVMYWYQQKSSQAPKLLFHYYDKDFNNEADTPDNFQSRRPNTSFCFLDIRSPGLGDTAMYLCATSRDRVRGGYTFGSGTRLTVV.

This clone was counted a single time. Other DNA sequences from this sample encode an identical CDR3 as well. This chain uses TRBV5-6 with TRBJ2-7, with 8 nucleotides matching TRBD2. Looked up from germline, CDR1 is SGHDT and CDR2 is YYEEEE. This CDR3 comprises 14 residues. Trimming took 2 bases from V and 2 from J; bases not matched to a gene: 3. The CDR3 here is CASSFPGLAYEQYF. In DNA form, the CDR3 reads TGTGCCAGCAGCTTTCCGGGACTAGCCTACGAGCAGTACTTC.

This clone was detected only a few times. The chain employs TRBV4-3 and TRBJ1-2; D call uncertain. V lost 4 bases and J lost 4, with 13 bases in between. The CDR3 has 14 residues. Germline CDR1 and CDR2: LGHNA and YSLEER. This chain's CDR3 is CASSPNPEGYGYTF. Written as DNA, the CDR3 is TGCGCCAGCAGCCCAAACCCAGAGGGCTATGGCTACACCTTC.

The gene calls are TRBV4-3 and TRBJ1-3; weak D call: TRBD1 (5 bases). The germline gives CDR1 LGHNA, CDR2 YSLEER. Trimming removed 1 base from V and 0 bases from J, with 10 bases in between. The CDR3 sequence is 16 residues long. Here the CDR3 reads CASSQGGGSSGNTIYF. The CDR3 DNA is TGCGCCAGCAGCCAAGGGGGGGGTTCCTCTGGAAACACCATATATTTT.

In this sample, this clone turned up a few times. The chain has TRBV4-2 and TRBJ1-1; D ambiguous. In germline, CDR1 is LGHNA, CDR2 YNFKEQ. The V and J ends lost 0 bases and 2 bases respectively, with 10 bases between them. The CDR3 length is 15 residues. CDR3: CASSQDVRINTEAFF. CDR3 in DNA: TGTGCCAGCAGCCAAGATGTCAGGATCAACACTGAAGCTTTCTTT.

This chain connects TRBV20-1 to TRBJ1-1; no firm D call. The germline V and J ends were trimmed by 6 bases and 0 bases, with 5 bases remaining between them. The CDR3 consists of 11 residues. The V gene's germline CDR1 is DFQATT and CDR2 SNEGSKA (reference sequence). CDR3: CSAGMNTEAFF. CDR3 DNA: TGCAGTGCGGGGATGAACACTGAAGCTTTCTTT.

V is TRBV5-1 and J is TRBJ2-3; tentatively, D is TRBD1 or TRBD2 (5 bases each). The CDR3 has 15 residues. V lost 4 bases to trimming and J lost 1 base, with 13 bases between them. The V gene's germline CDR1 is SGHRS and CDR2 YFSETQ. CDR3 sequence (DNA): TGCGCCAGCAGCAAGGGACGGATAGGCACAGATACGCAGTATTTT. Its translation: CASSKGRIGTDTQYF.

V is TRBV6-1 and J is TRBJ2-3; 12 bases are a match to TRBD2. Per germline, CDR1 MNHNS and CDR2 SASEGT. The CDR3 runs 19 residues. The ends lost 3 bases at V and 0 bases at J; junction bases unmatched: 10. In nucleotides, the CDR3 is TGTGCCAGCAGTGATTGGCTAGCGGGGGGGCCTGCTAGCACAGATACGCAGTATTTT. This sequence encodes CASSDWLAGGPASTDTQYF.

The chain couples TRBV6-1 to TRBJ2-1, with 8 bases matching TRBD1. V shed 6 bases and J 5 bases; nucleotides not matched to a gene: 9. CDR3 length: 15 residues. Germline V CDR1 and CDR2: MNHNS, SASEGT. The CDR3 sequence is CASSRDRPINNEQFF. The CDR3 bases are TGTGCCAGCAGCCGGGACAGGCCAATCAACAATGAGCAGTTCTTC.

The chain has TRBV6-6 and TRBJ1-6, with 9 bases fitting TRBD1. Unmatched junction bases numbered 10, after V lost 7 bases and J lost 9 bases. The V gene's germline CDR1 is MNHNY and CDR2 SVGAGI (reference sequence). The CDR3 covers 15 residues. CDR3 in amino acids: CASNRDREAGSPLHF. CDR3 bases: TGTGCCAGCAATAGGGACAGGGAAGCTGGTTCACCCCTCCACTTT.

The V and J genes are TRBV18 and TRBJ2-7; no clear D gene. Trimming took off 3 bases at V and 0 bases at J, with 12 bases between the two ends. This CDR3 region has 15 residues. The germline V gene has CDR1 KGHSH and CDR2 LQKENI. The CDR3 is CASSPDWPISYEQYF. In nucleotides, the CDR3 is TGTGCCAGCTCACCGGATTGGCCTATCTCCTACGAGCAGTACTTC. Full variable domain (rest looked up from reference TRBV18 and TRBJ2-7): NAGVMQNPRHLVRRRGQEARLRCSPMKGHSHVYWYRQLPEEGLKFMVYLQKENIIDESGMPKERFSAEFPKEGPSILRIQQVVRGDSAAYFCASSPDWPISYEQYFGPGTRLTVT.

This chain connects TRBV6-1 to TRBJ1-2, with 8 bases aligning to TRBD1. The CDR3 covers 14 residues. The ends lost 2 bases at V and 7 bases at J; junction bases unmatched: 6. Looked up from germline, CDR1 is MNHNS and CDR2 is SASEGT. CDR3 coding DNA: TGTGCCAGCAGTGAACAGGGGGCCGAGGGTGGCTACACCTTC. This translates into CASSEQGAEGGYTF.

This chain uses TRBV7-2 with TRBJ2-5; D gene unclear. The ends were cut back, 0 bases at V and 5 bases at J, with 4 bases in the middle. This CDR3 spans 12 amino acids. Germline lookup yields CDR1 SGHTA and CDR2 FQGNSA. The CDR3 sequence is CASSLASETQYF. CDR3 coding DNA: TGTGCCAGCAGCTTAGCATCGGAGACCCAGTACTTC. Looking up the rest from reference TRBV7-2 and TRBJ2-5 gives the full variable domain: GAGVSQSPSNKVTEKGKDVELRCDPISGHTALYWYRQSLGQGLEFLIYFQGNSAPDKSGLPSDRFSAERTGGSVSTLTIQRTQQEDSAVYLCASSLASETQYFGPGTRLLVL.

V and J are TRBV5-8 and TRBJ1-3; 9 bases map to TRBD1. This CDR3 is 16 amino acids long. V trimming: 0 bases; J trimming: 3 bases; junction bases outside the gene matches: 4. Germline CDR1 is SGHTS and CDR2 is YDEGEE. Here the CDR3 DNA reads TGTGCCAGCAGCTTGGAGGACAGGGGTGGTGGAAACACCATATATTTT. Its protein is CASSLEDRGGGNTIYF.

The rearrangement links TRBV5-1 to TRBJ1-3; D gene ambiguous. The ends were cut back, 4 bases at V and 9 bases at J, with 11 bases in the middle. Germline V lookup: CDR1 SGHRS, CDR2 YFSETQ. The CDR3 is 12 residues long. In DNA, the CDR3 is TGCGCCAGCAGCGTAGGAGGGAGCACCATATATTTT. Its protein product is CASSVGGSTIYF.

This clone turned up a few times. CDR3 protein: CASIPPGDYQPQHF. The CDR3 region has the DNA TGTGCCAGTATCCCCCCAGGCGACTATCAGCCCCAGCATTTT. The chain has TRBV19 and TRBJ1-5; D gene ambiguous. The germline V and J ends were trimmed by 7 bases and 5 bases, with 15 bases remaining between them. The CDR3 runs to 14 residues. Per germline, CDR1 LNHDA and CDR2 SQIVND (reference sequence).

The chain is built from TRBV5-6 and TRBJ1-2; D is perhaps TRBD1 (5 bases). V dropped 1 base and J dropped 1 base, with 17 bases sitting between them. Looked up from germline, CDR1 is SGHDT and CDR2 is YYEEEE. The CDR3 contains 17 residues. CDR3 nucleotides: TGTGCCAGCAGCTTGCGGTCAACCGGGGGTGGTAACTATGGCTACACCTTC. The encoded protein is CASSLRSTGGGNYGYTF.

The gene calls are TRBV9 and TRBJ2-1; D might be TRBD2 (6 bases). V was trimmed by 4 bases and J by 3 bases, leaving 17 bases between them. The germline V gene encodes CDR1 SGDLS and CDR2 YYNGEE. This CDR3 is built from 16 residues. For the CDR3, the DNA is TGTGCCAGCAGCTCAAAGGAGGGAGTCGGCTACAATGAGCAGTTCTTC. It translates to CASSSKEGVGYNEQFF.

The chain couples TRBV9 to TRBJ1-2; D remains ambiguous. The CDR3 runs 11 residues. V dropped 4 bases and J dropped 6 bases, with 7 bases sitting between them. Germline V gives CDR1 SGDLS, CDR2 YYNGEE. The CDR3 sequence is CASSLGDGYTF. CDR3 in DNA: TGTGCCAGCAGCCTGGGTGATGGCTACACCTTC.

The rearrangement joins TRBV9 to TRBJ2-1, with no clear D. The germline V and J ends were trimmed by 6 bases and 9 bases, with 19 bases remaining between them. The CDR3 sequence is 14 residues long. Germline values: CDR1 SGDLS, CDR2 YYNGEE. The CDR3 DNA sequence: TGTGCCAGCACCCGGCAACCCCTTATGAGTGAGCAGTTCTTC. Translating it yields CASTRQPLMSEQFF.